This entry is about one TCR beta chain. Its antigen is not known. TCRdb used MiXCR to reprocess the 5' RACE reads, holding one entry per CDR3 protein. The sample records roughly 200,000 distinct CDR3 sequences, 15% to 20% being singletons. CDR3 size: 16 residues. Losses at the gene ends were 3 bases for V and 0 bases for J; bases not matched to a gene: 5. Per germline, CDR1 KGHSH and CDR2 LQKENI. The sample comes from a study of T-cell memory formation after mild COVID-19. Study-wide results and caveats: Memory from before infection featured some responding clones, which suggests cross-reactive memory joined. Among contracting clones, CD4+ were mainly CM/EM and CD8+ enriched in EMRA.

The chain employs TRBV18 and TRBJ2-7; 10 bases match TRBD1. The sample was PBMCs or a T cell subset sorted from them (not recorded which). This clonotype originated in an adult woman who had mild COVID-19 (a few samples of this study predate the infection). Cell type and time point are not known. CDR3 residues: CASSPGQGLSSYEQYF. The CDR3 nucleotides read TGTGCCAGCTCACCGGGACAGGGGCTTTCCTCCTACGAGCAGTACTTC. The complete variable domain, with remaining parts taken from reference TRBV18 and TRBJ2-7, reads NAGVMQNPRHLVRRRGQEARLRCSPMKGHSHVYWYRQLPEEGLKFMVYLQKENIIDESGMPKERFSAEFPKEGPSILRIQQVVRGDSAAYFCASSPGQGLSSYEQYFGPGTRLTVT.